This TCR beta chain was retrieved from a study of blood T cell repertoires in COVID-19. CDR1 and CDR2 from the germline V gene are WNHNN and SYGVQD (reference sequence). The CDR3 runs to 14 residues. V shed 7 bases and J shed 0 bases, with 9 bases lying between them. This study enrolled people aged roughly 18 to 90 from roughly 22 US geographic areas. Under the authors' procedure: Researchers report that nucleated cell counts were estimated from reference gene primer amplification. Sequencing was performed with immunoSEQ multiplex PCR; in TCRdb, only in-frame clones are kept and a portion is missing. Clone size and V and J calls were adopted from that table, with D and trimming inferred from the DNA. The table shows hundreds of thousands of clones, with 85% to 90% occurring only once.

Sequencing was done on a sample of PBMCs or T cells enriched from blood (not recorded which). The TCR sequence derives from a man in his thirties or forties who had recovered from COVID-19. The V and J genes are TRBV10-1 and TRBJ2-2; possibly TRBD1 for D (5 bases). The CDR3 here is CASNTGTNTGELFF. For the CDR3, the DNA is TGCGCCAGCAATACAGGAACGAACACCGGGGAGCTGTTTTTT.